The 2 T cell receptor beta chains reported below all come from one sample, sequenced in a study of OX40 agonist ivuxolimab in advanced cancers. Here immunoSEQ multiplex PCR was the method, and the copy in TCRdb shows in-frame clones only, minus some. Counted here are 100,000 or so clones, more than 85% occurring once; the ten biggest clones make up about 0.49%. The source was CD4+ or CD8+ T cells sorted from blood, collected in a trial of the OX40 agonist ivuxolimab. The receptors were sampled from an adult with an advanced solid tumor such as melanoma, head and neck, liver or kidney cancer.

The chain recombines TRBV5-5 with TRBJ2-6; perhaps TRBD2 as D (6 bases). The CDR3 extends over 16 amino acids. With 4 bases removed from V and 4 bases from J, the gap between germline ends came to 15 bases. CDR1 is SGHKS, CDR2 YYEKEE, per germline (reference sequence). Here the CDR3 DNA reads TGTGCCAGCAGCGCCGCCCGGGGGTCCGGGGCCAACGTCCTGACTTTC. Residues: CASSAARGSGANVLTF.

V and J are TRBV4-3 and TRBJ1-2; no reliable D call. The V and J ends lost 0 bases and 4 bases respectively, with 12 bases between them. CDR1 and CDR2 from the germline V gene are LGHNA and YSLEER. This CDR3 spans 15 amino acids. CDR3 nucleotides: TGCGCCAGCAGCCAAGATTATTCTGGGTTCTATGGCTACACCTTC. Its protein product is CASSQDYSGFYGYTF.